These 20 T cell receptor beta chains came from one sample sequenced in a study of CD8 T cells in ankylosing spondylitis. Points from the study as a whole: What seemed typical of ankylosing spondylitis blood was a TCR beta motif built from roughly eight highly homologous variants.

Their antigens are not known. MiXCR, applied by TCRdb to the 5' RACE reads, yields one record per CDR3 protein. The sample carries about 800,000 distinct CDR3 sequences, 12% recorded once. The sample was blood, either unsorted or a sorted T cell fraction (not recorded which). The receptors originated from a male donor with ankylosing spondylitis.

This clonotype was seen more than once but under ten times. The chain is built from TRBV4-3 and TRBJ2-1; D is possibly TRBD2 (5 bases). Trimming removed 0 bases at V and 3 bases at J, with 15 bases between. Germline CDR1 LGHNA, CDR2 YSLEER. This CDR3 is built from 17 residues. CDR3 region: CASSQDPVPGFYNEQFF. The CDR3, as DNA: TGCGCCAGCAGCCAAGACCCCGTCCCGGGATTCTACAATGAGCAGTTCTTC.

This sequence joins TRBV6-1 and TRBJ2-1; D is ambiguous. In germline, CDR1 is MNHNS, CDR2 SASEGT. The length of the CDR3 is 14 residues. Between the trimmed V and J ends, which lost 4 bases and 7 bases, there was a span of 14 bases. CDR3 nucleotide sequence: TGTGCCAGCAGTGTAGCAAAGATACAGAATGAGCAGTTCTTC. Translating gives CASSVAKIQNEQFF.

The chain joins TRBV4-3 to TRBJ1-1; tentative D call: TRBD1 (6 bases). V was pared by 2 bases and J by 3 bases, with 13 bases between. The CDR3 is made up of 15 amino acids. Germline V gives CDR1 LGHNA, CDR2 YSLEER. DNA of the CDR3: TGCGCCAGCAGCCAATTACAGGGTCCTTACACTGAAGCTTTCTTT. Translation gives CASSQLQGPYTEAFF.

The chain carries TRBV20-1 and TRBJ1-6, with 8 bases lining up with TRBD1. Trimming cost V 4 bases and J 6 bases; bases outside gene matches: 8. The CDR3 contains 15 residues. CDR1 is DFQATT, CDR2 SNEGSKA, per germline (reference sequence). This chain's CDR3 is CSAKDRVRGNSPLHF. The CDR3 DNA sequence: TGCAGTGCTAAGGACAGGGTTAGGGGTAATTCACCCCTCCACTTT.

This clonotype was seen only a few times. The rearrangement joins TRBV28 to TRBJ2-7, with 8 bases identical to TRBD2. After removal of 6 bases from V and 5 bases from J, the junction contained 12 bases not matched to a gene. The germline V gene has CDR1 MDHEN and CDR2 SYDVKM. The CDR3 has 15 amino acids. CDR3 nucleotides: TGTGCCAGCAGCCCTAGCGGGCTACGGAGGAACGAGCAGTACTTC. Encoded protein: CASSPSGLRRNEQYF.

This clonotype was counted between two and nine times. The gene calls are TRBV20-1 and TRBJ2-1, with 9 bases identical to TRBD2. V shed 5 bases and J 7 bases; nucleotides not matched to a gene: 9. The CDR3 extends over 14 amino acids. CDR1 is DFQATT, CDR2 SNEGSKA, per germline (reference sequence). The CDR3 coding sequence is TGCAGTGCTCCTGGGTCGCGGGGGGGGAATGAGCAGTTCTTC. Its translation: CSAPGSRGGNEQFF.

The table lists this clonotype with a few counts. The chain links TRBV15 to TRBJ1-4; D is unclear. The ends were cut back, 3 bases at V and 7 bases at J, with 6 bases in the middle. The CDR3 runs 12 residues. Germline loops: CDR1 LNHNV, CDR2 YYDKDF (reference sequence). The CDR3 bases are TGTGCCACCAGCAGCTACAGTGAAAAACTGTTTTTT. This sequence encodes CATSSYSEKLFF. Drawing the rest from reference TRBV15 and TRBJ1-4, the complete variable domain is DAMVIQNPRYQVTQFGKPVTLSCSQTLNHNVMYWYQQKSSQAPKLLFHYYDKDFNNEADTPDNFQSRRPNTSFCFLDIRSPGLGDTAMYLCATSSYSEKLFFGSGTQLSVL.

The chain employs TRBV20-1 and TRBJ1-1, with 7 bases identical to TRBD1. CDR3 size: 13 residues. Germline V gene lookup returns CDR1 DFQATT and CDR2 SNEGSKA (reference sequence). The ends lost 0 bases at V and 7 bases at J; junction bases unmatched: 5. The CDR3 spells CSARDPGQDEAFF. The CDR3 region has the DNA TGCAGTGCTAGAGATCCCGGACAGGATGAAGCTTTCTTT.

This clonotype was seen a handful of times. This chain connects TRBV7-2 to TRBJ2-5; D is uncertain. The CDR3 loop spans 13 amino acids. Trimming stripped 1 base from V and 5 bases from J, with 8 bases between. In germline, CDR1 is SGHTA, CDR2 FQGNSA. CDR3: CASSLDGPETQYF. DNA for the CDR3: TGTGCCAGCAGCTTAGATGGGCCTGAGACCCAGTACTTC.

This chain links TRBV2 with TRBJ1-1; possible D gene TRBD1, 5 bases. The germline CDR1 and CDR2 sequences are SNHLY and FYNNEI. This CDR3 contains 12 residues. V lost 8 bases and J 3 bases, leaving 10 bases between the germline ends. Here the CDR3 DNA reads TGTGCCAGCGACAGACAATACACTGAAGCTTTCTTT. This translates into CASDRQYTEAFF.

In this sample, this clonotype turned up a few times. J is TRBJ2-5 and V is TRBV20-1; weak D call: TRBD1 (6 bases). The CDR3 extends over 13 amino acids. V was trimmed by 0 bases and J by 7 bases, leaving 12 bases between them. Per germline, CDR1 DFQATT and CDR2 SNEGSKA (reference sequence). CDR3 sequence (DNA): TGCAGTGCTAGAGATCTGGGGGCCACGACCCAGTACTTC. Translating it yields CSARDLGATTQYF.

J is TRBJ2-3 and V is TRBV20-1; D gene unclear. Between the trimmed V and J ends, which lost 3 bases and 0 bases, there was a span of 10 bases. The CDR3 covers 14 residues. The germline V gene has CDR1 DFQATT and CDR2 SNEGSKA (reference sequence). The CDR3 coding sequence is TGCAGTGCTAGTCTCCCGTCTAGCACAGATACGCAGTATTTT. It encodes CSASLPSSTDTQYF.

This clonotype was found a few times. The chain joins TRBV20-1 to TRBJ2-5, with D maybe TRBD2 (5 bases). V dropped 3 bases and J dropped 5 bases, with 13 bases sitting between them. CDR1 and CDR2 (germline): DFQATT, SNEGSKA (reference sequence). This CDR3 has 13 amino acids. The CDR3 protein is CSASRTFRETQYF. For the CDR3, the DNA is TGCAGTGCTAGTCGGACTTTTCGGGAGACCCAGTACTTC.

This chain links TRBV10-3 with TRBJ2-1; D not certain. This CDR3 is 13 amino acids long. Germline V gene sequence: CDR1 ENHRY, CDR2 SYGVKD. The CDR3 sequence: CAPAIYPDNEQFF. The CDR3 DNA reads as TGTGCTCCTGCCATCTATCCCGACAATGAGCAGTTCTTC.

The sample holds many counts of this clonotype. This sequence joins TRBV5-6 and TRBJ2-7; D uncertain. Germline CDR1 SGHDT, CDR2 YYEEEE. This CDR3 contains 12 residues. V lost 4 bases to trimming and J lost 3 bases, with 8 bases between them. The CDR3 protein is CASSKPGYEQYF. In DNA form, the CDR3 reads TGTGCCAGCAGCAAACCAGGCTACGAGCAGTACTTC.

V is TRBV9 and J is TRBJ2-1; D call uncertain. Germline CDR1 is SGDLS and CDR2 is YYNGEE. Trimming took off 4 bases at V and 3 bases at J, with 8 bases between the two ends. The CDR3 length is 13 residues. The chain's CDR3 is CASSPPDYNEQFF. The CDR3 DNA is TGTGCCAGCAGCCCCCCCGACTACAATGAGCAGTTCTTC.

The chain employs TRBV5-4 and TRBJ1-2; 9 nucleotides line up with TRBD1. The junction had 8 bases not matched to a gene; V was cut back by 4 bases and J by 7 bases. Germline V lookup: CDR1 SGHNT, CDR2 YYREEE (reference sequence). This CDR3 region has 14 residues. The CDR3 is CASSRPRTGVGYTF. In DNA, the CDR3 is TGTGCCAGCAGCCGACCACGGACAGGGGTTGGCTACACCTTC.

This clonotype was counted many times. V usage is TRBV29-1 and J usage is TRBJ2-5, with D possibly called TRBD1 or TRBD2 (5 bases each). With 7 bases removed from V and 3 bases from J, the gap between germline ends came to 15 bases. Per the germline V gene, CDR1 is SQVTM and CDR2 is ANQGSEA. This CDR3 comprises 13 residues. DNA for the CDR3: TGCAGCGCCGGGACGCTATTGAAAGAGACCCAGTACTTC. As protein: CSAGTLLKETQYF.

This clonotype has a count of ten or more. This chain connects TRBV5-1 to TRBJ2-1; D may be TRBD1 or TRBD2 (5 bases each). The CDR3 loop spans 14 amino acids. V was pared by 3 bases and J by 2 bases, with 9 bases between. The germline gives CDR1 SGHRS, CDR2 YFSETQ. CDR3 sequence: CASSWDGAYNEQFF. For the CDR3, the DNA is TGCGCCAGCAGCTGGGACGGAGCCTACAATGAGCAGTTCTTC.

Only a few counts were recorded for this clonotype. V and J are TRBV12-3 or TRBV12-4 and TRBJ2-7, with no clear D. V dropped 4 bases and J dropped 6 bases, with 16 bases sitting between them. The CDR3 sequence is 14 residues long. CDR3 nucleotide sequence: TGTGCCAGCAGTTGGACGGACCGTCTAGGCGAGCAGTACTTC. Translation: CASSWTDRLGEQYF.